The 3 T cell receptor beta chains in this list originate from one sample, sequenced in a study of cytomegalovirus exposure and HLA in healthy donors. Both 60 Vbeta primers and 13 Jbeta primers went into the PCR. TCRdb's copy holds only in-frame clones and misses some; the assay was immunoSEQ multiplex PCR. The sample carries around 170,000 clones, roughly 80% recorded once. Material: PBMCs. All receptors come from a man aged 35 to 55 in good health and CMV-seropositive.

This CDR3 is CASTPQVNTGELFF. Here the CDR3 DNA reads TGTGCCAGCACCCCACAGGTTAACACCGGGGAGCTGTTTTTT. The V gene is TRBV6-4, the J gene TRBJ2-2, with D possibly TRBD1 on 5 matching bases. V gave up 7 bases and J gave up 2 bases, with 11 bases separating them. This CDR3 has 14 amino acids. Germline V CDR1 and CDR2: MRHNA, SNTAGT.

The chain recombines TRBV7-2 with TRBJ1-2, with 9 bases lining up with TRBD1. The germline CDR1 and CDR2 sequences are SGHTA and FQGNSA. The ends lost 5 bases at V and 4 bases at J; junction bases unmatched: 5. This CDR3 has 14 residues. The CDR3 sequence is CASSIQGAAYGYTF. CDR3 bases: TGTGCCAGCAGCATACAGGGGGCGGCCTATGGCTACACCTTC.

This chain joins TRBV4-2 and TRBJ2-2; 7 nucleotides line up with TRBD1. Germline V gene data show CDR1 as LGHNA and CDR2 as YNFKEQ. The CDR3 runs 16 residues. The junction had 6 bases not matched to a gene; V was cut back by 1 base and J by 4 bases. The CDR3 DNA reads TGTGCCAGCAGCCAAGGACAGGGTCTGGGCACCGGGGAGCTGTTTTTT. Protein: CASSQGQGLGTGELFF.